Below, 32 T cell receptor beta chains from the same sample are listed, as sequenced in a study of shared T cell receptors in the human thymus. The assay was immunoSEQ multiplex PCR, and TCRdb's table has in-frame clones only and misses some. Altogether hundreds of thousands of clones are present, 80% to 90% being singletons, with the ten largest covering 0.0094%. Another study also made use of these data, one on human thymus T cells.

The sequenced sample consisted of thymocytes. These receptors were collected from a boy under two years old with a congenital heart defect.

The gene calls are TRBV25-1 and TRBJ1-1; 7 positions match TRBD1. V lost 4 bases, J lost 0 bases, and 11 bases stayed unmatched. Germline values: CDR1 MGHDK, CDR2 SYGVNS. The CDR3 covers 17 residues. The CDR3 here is CASSGRQGRRMNTEAFF. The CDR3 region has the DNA TGTGCCAGCAGTGGAAGACAGGGTAGGAGGATGAACACTGAAGCTTTCTTT.

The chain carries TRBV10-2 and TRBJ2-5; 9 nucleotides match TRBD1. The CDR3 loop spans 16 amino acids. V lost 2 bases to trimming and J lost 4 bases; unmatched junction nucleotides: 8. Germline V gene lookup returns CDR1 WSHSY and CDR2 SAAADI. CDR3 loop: CASSEGGQGRRETQYF. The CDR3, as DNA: TGCGCCAGCAGTGAGGGGGGACAGGGACGTCGAGAGACCCAGTACTTC.

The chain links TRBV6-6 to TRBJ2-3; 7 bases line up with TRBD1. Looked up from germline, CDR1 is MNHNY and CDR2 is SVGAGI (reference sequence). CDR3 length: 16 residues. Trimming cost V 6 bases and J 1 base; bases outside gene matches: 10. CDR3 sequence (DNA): TGTGCCAGCAGGCCTAGGGGAGACAGGGGCACAGATACGCAGTATTTT. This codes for CASRPRGDRGTDTQYF.

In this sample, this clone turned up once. The CDR3 protein is CASSPNNRPAEAFF. CDR3 DNA: TGTGCCAGCAGCCCTAACAACAGGCCCGCTGAAGCTTTCTTT. The chain is built from TRBV14 and TRBJ1-1; possibly TRBD1 for D (5 bases). The CDR3 runs 14 residues. The germline V gene encodes CDR1 SGHDN and CDR2 FVKESK. V shed 4 bases and J shed 6 bases, with 15 bases lying between them.

DNA for the CDR3: TGCGCCAGCAGCCAAGATCCCGACAAGACGCCCGGTGGCTACACCTTC. It is translated as CASSQDPDKTPGGYTF. The chain combines TRBV4-1 with TRBJ1-2; D gene unclear. The length of the CDR3 is 16 residues. Germline assignment: CDR1 MGHRA and CDR2 YSYEKL. V was cut by 0 bases and J by 7 bases, with 18 bases left in between.

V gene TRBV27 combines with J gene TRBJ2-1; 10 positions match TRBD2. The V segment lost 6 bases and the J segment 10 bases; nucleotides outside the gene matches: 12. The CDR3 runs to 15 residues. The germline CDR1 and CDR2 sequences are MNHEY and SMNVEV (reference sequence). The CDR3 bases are TGTGCCAGCAGATTTTCTAGCGGGGGAGAGGGGGAGCAGTTCTTC. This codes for CASRFSSGGEGEQFF.

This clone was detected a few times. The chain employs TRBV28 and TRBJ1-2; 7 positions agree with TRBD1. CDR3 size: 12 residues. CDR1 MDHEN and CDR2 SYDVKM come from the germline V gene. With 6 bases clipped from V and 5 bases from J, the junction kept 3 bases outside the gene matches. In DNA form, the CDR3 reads TGTGCCAGCAGGAACAGGGGTTATGGCTACACCTTC. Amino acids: CASRNRGYGYTF.

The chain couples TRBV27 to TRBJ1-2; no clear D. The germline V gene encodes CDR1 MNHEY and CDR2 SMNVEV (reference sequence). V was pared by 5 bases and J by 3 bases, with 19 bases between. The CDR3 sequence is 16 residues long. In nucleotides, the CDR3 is TGTGCCAGCAGTAGCCGCTTTCAGGAAAACTACTATGGCTACACCTTC. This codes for CASSSRFQENYYGYTF.

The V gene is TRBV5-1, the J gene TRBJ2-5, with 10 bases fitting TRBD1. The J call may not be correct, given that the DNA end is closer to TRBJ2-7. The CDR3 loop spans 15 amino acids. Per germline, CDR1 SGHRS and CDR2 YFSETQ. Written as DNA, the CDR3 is TGCGCCAGCAGCTTGGCCGGGACAGGGGCCTACGAGCAGTACTTC. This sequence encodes CASSLAGTGAYEQYF.

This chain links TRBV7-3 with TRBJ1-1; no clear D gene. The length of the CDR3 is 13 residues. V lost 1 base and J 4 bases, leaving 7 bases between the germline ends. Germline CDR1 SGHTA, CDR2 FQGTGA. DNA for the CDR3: TGTGCCAGCAGCTTAATCCCGGGCACTGAAGCTTTCTTT. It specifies CASSLIPGTEAFF.

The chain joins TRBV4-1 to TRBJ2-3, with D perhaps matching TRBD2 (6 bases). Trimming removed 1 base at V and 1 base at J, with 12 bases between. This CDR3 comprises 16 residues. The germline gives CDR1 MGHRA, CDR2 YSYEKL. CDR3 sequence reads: CASSQGGDFGTDTQYF. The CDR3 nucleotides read TGCGCCAGCAGCCAAGGTGGGGACTTCGGCACAGATACGCAGTATTTT.

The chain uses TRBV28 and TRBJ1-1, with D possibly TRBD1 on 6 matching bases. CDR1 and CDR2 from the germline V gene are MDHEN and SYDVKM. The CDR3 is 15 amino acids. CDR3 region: CSSGGGYSMNTEAFF. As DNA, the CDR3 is TGTTCCTCGGGCGGGGGCTATTCCATGAACACTGAAGCTTTCTTT.

This CDR3 reads CASSYASSGIYNEQFF. The CDR3 DNA sequence: TGTGCCAGCAGCTACGCGTCTAGCGGGATCTACAATGAGCAGTTCTTC. The chain joins TRBV5-4 to TRBJ2-1; 9 nucleotides agree with TRBD2. Trimming cost V 3 bases and J 3 bases; bases outside gene matches: 7. This CDR3 contains 16 residues. Looked up from germline, CDR1 is SGHNT and CDR2 is YYREEE (reference sequence).

CDR3 nucleotide sequence: TGTGCCTGGAGTGTAATAGAGAATAATTCACCCCTCCACTTT. Its translation: CAWSVIENNSPLHF. The chain carries TRBV30 and TRBJ1-6; D gene uncertain. CDR3 size: 14 residues. The V end was cut by 0 bases, the J end by 5 bases, with 8 bases between. The V gene's germline CDR1 is GTSNPN and CDR2 SVGIG (reference sequence). Full variable domain (missing parts from reference TRBV30 and TRBJ1-6): SQTIHQWPATLVQPVGSPLSLECTVEGTSNPNLYWYRQAAGRGLQLLFYSVGIGQISSEVPQNLSASRPQDRQFILSSKKLLLSDSGFYLCAWSVIENNSPLHFGNGTRLTVT.

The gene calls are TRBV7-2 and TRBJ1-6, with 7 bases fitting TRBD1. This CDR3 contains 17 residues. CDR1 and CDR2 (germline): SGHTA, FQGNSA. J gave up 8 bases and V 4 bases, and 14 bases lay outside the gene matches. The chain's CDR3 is CASSSHYRGDLDSPLHF. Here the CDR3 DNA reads TGTGCCAGCAGCTCACACTACAGGGGAGACCTCGATTCACCCCTCCACTTT.

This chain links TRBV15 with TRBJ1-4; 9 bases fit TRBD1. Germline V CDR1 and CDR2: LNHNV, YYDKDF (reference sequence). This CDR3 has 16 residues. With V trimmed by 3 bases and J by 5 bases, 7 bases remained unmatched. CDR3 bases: TGTGCCACCAGCAGTGTACAGGGGGCGCAGAATGAAAAACTGTTTTTT. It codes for CATSSVQGAQNEKLFF.

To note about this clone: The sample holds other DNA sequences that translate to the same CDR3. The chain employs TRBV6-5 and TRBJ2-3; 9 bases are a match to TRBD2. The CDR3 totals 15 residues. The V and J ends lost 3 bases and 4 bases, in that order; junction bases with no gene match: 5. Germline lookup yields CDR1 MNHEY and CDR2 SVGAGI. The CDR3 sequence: CASSYSGRGADTQYF. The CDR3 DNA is TGTGCCAGCAGTTATAGCGGGAGAGGGGCAGATACGCAGTATTTT.

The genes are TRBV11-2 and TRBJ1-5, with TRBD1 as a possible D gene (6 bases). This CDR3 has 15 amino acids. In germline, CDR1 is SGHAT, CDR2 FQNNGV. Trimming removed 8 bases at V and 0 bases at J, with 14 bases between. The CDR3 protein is CASSDSLHSNQPQHF. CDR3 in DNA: TGTGCCAGCTCGGACAGTCTACATAGCAATCAGCCCCAGCATTTT.

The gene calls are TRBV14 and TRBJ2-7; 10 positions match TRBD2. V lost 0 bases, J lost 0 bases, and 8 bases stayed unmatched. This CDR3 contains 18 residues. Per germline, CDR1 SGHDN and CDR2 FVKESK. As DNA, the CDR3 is TGTGCCAGCAGCCAAGATGCAGCGGGGGGGCCCAGCTCCTACGAGCAGTACTTC. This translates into CASSQDAAGGPSSYEQYF.

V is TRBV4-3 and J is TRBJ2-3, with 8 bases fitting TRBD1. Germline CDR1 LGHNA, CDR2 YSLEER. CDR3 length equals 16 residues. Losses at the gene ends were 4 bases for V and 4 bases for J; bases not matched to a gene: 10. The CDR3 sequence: CASSPLDRDRSDTQYF. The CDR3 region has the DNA TGCGCCAGCAGCCCACTGGACAGGGACCGATCAGATACGCAGTATTTT.

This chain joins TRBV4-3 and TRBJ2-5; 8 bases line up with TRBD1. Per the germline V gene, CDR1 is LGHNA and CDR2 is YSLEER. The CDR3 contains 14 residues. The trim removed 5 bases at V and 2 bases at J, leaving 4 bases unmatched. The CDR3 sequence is CASSSGQGQETQYF. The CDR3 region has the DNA TGCGCCAGCAGCTCAGGACAGGGTCAAGAGACCCAGTACTTC.

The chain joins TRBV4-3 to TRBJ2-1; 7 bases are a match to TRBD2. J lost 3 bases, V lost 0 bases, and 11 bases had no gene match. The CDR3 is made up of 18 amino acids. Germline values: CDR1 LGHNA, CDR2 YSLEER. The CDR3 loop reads CASSQEAPAGNNYNEQFF. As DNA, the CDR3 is TGCGCCAGCAGCCAAGAAGCACCAGCGGGGAATAACTACAATGAGCAGTTCTTC.

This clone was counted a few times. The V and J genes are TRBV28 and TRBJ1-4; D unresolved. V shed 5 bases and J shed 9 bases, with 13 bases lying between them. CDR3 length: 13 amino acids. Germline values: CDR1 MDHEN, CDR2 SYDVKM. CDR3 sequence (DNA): TGTGCCAGCAGTGACTACAAAGGCAAAAAACTGTTTTTT. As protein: CASSDYKGKKLFF.

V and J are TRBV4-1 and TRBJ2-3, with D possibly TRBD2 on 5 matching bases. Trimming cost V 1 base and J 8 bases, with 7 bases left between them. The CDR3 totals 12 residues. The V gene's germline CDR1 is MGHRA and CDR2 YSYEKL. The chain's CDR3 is CASSQVSGTQYF. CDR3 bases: TGCGCCAGCAGCCAAGTGAGCGGTACGCAGTATTTT.

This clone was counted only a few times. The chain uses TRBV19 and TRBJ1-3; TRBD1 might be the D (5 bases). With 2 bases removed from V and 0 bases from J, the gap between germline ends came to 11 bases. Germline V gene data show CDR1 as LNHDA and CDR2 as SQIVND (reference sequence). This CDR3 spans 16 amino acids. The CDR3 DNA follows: TGTGCCAGTAGTATAACAGACAGCTTCTCTGGAAACACCATATATTTT. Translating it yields CASSITDSFSGNTIYF.

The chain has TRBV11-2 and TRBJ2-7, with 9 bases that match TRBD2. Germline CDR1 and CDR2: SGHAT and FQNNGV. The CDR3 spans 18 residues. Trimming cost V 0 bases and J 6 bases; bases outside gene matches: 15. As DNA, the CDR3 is TGTGCCAGCAGCTTAGATTTGGGAGCGGGAGGTACCAGTTGCGAGCAGTACTTC. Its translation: CASSLDLGAGGTSCEQYF.

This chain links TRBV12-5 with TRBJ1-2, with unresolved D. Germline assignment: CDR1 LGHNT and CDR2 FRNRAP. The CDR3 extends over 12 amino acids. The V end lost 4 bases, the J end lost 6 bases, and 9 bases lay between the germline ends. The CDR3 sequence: CASGSQTDGYTF. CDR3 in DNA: TGTGCTAGTGGTTCTCAAACGGATGGCTACACCTTC.

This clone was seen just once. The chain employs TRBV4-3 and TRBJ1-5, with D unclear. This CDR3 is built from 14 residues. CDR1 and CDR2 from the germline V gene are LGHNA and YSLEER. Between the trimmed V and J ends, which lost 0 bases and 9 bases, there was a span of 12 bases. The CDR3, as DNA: TGCGCCAGCAGCCAAGATCTCAGAAGTGGGCCCCAGCATTTT. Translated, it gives CASSQDLRSGPQHF.

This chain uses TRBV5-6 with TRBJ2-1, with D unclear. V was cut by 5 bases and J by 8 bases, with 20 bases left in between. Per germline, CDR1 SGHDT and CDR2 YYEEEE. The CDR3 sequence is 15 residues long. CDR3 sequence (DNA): TGTGCCAGCAGGGCCGAACCTAGTTCTGACGATGAGCAGTTCTTC. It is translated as CASRAEPSSDDEQFF.

The CDR3 sequence: CASRGAPLTNEKLFF. The CDR3 DNA reads TGTGCCAGCAGAGGGGCCCCCTTAACTAATGAAAAACTGTTTTTT. The chain carries TRBV6-5 and TRBJ1-4, with D perhaps TRBD1 (5 bases). Germline V gives CDR1 MNHEY, CDR2 SVGAGI. The ends were cut back, 6 bases at V and 1 base at J, with 12 bases in the middle. CDR3 length: 15 residues.

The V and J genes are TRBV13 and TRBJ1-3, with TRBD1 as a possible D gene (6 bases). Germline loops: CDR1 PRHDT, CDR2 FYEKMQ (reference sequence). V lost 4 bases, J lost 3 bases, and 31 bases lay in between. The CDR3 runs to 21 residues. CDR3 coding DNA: TGTGCCAGCAGCTACCCCCGACCACAGGGTTTGAGGTTGTTTGGTGGAAACACCATATATTTT. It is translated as CASSYPRPQGLRLFGGNTIYF.

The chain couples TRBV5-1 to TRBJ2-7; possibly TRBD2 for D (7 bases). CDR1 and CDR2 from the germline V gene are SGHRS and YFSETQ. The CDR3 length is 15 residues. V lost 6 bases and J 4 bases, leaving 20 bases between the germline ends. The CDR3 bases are TGCGCCAGCAAATTGGGATCGGGGGGCAGTTACGAGCAGTACTTC. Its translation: CASKLGSGGSYEQYF.